This TCR beta chain derives from a study of cytomegalovirus exposure and HLA in healthy donors. The PCR employed 60 Vbeta primers together with 13 Jbeta primers. Some clones are missing from TCRdb's copy, which holds only in-frame ones; the method was immunoSEQ multiplex PCR. The clone table shows fewer than 150,000 clones, with the ten largest holding roughly 2.5%. The CDR3 has 16 residues. CDR1 and CDR2 (germline): SGDLS, YYNGEE. The V end lost 0 bases, the J end lost 0 bases, and 10 bases lay between the germline ends. The TCR comes from a man aged 35 to 55 in good health and CMV-seronegative. The V gene is TRBV9, the J gene TRBJ1-3; D not certain. Material for sequencing was PBMCs. CDR3 nucleotide sequence: TGTGCCAGCAGCGTAGCTCAGGCCCCCTCTGGAAACACCATATATTTT. It encodes CASSVAQAPSGNTIYF. Based on the CDR3 plus reference TRBV9 and TRBJ1-3, the full variable domain is DSGVTQTPKHLITATGQRVTLRCSPRSGDLSVYWYQQSLDQGLQFLIQYYNGEERAKGNILERFSAQQFPDLHSELNLSSLELGDSALYFCASSVAQAPSGNTIYFGEGSWLTVV.